The 12 T cell receptor beta chains given below trace back to one sample, sequenced in a study of T-cell reconstitution after alpha-beta-depleted transplantation in children. Construction of the TCRbeta library involved unique molecular identifiers. Each CDR3 protein gets one entry after TCRdb re-called the PCR reads with MiXCR. The sample shows 500,000 to 650,000 distinct CDR3 sequences, about 10% of them seen only once. The sequencing used PBMCs, mostly from graft donor cells, collected 180 days after TCRalphabeta/CD19-depleted stem cell transplant. These receptors were obtained from a female patient between 2 and 15 years old who had a stem cell transplant for aplastic anemia, so the T cells may come from the graft donor.

In its sample, this clonotype was seen a few times. The chain uses TRBV19 and TRBJ2-7; D remains unclear. The CDR3 length is 15 residues. Trimming took off 9 bases at V and 2 bases at J, with 20 bases between the two ends. The germline V gene encodes CDR1 LNHDA and CDR2 SQIVND (reference sequence). CDR3 loop: CASRVSSALTYEQYF. The CDR3 DNA is TGTGCCAGCCGGGTCTCTTCCGCGTTAACCTACGAGCAGTACTTC.

The chain combines TRBV10-3 with TRBJ2-4, with D possibly matching TRBD1 (5 bases). From germline, CDR1 is ENHRY and CDR2 SYGVKD. Trimming took 3 bases from V and 2 from J, leaving 20 bases between them. The CDR3 consists of 18 residues. The CDR3 spells CAISDGARLFSTKNIQYF. CDR3 bases: TGTGCCATCAGTGATGGGGCCAGGTTATTCTCAACCAAAAACATTCAGTACTTC.

This clonotype was counted between two and nine times. V gene TRBV28 combines with J gene TRBJ1-2, with D hard to call. The V end lost 4 bases, the J end lost 3 bases, and 9 bases lay between the germline ends. From germline, CDR1 is MDHEN and CDR2 SYDVKM. The CDR3 is made up of 13 amino acids. CDR3 DNA sequence: TGTGCCAGCAGTTCTAGATCCTACTATGGCTACACCTTC. It translates to CASSSRSYYGYTF.

The gene calls are TRBV29-1 and TRBJ2-7, with D maybe TRBD1 (6 bases). The germline V and J ends were trimmed by 1 base and 6 bases, with 16 bases remaining between them. This CDR3 region has 14 residues. In germline, CDR1 is SQVTM, CDR2 ANQGSEA. CDR3 residues: CSVEAGTRGIEQYF. The CDR3 bases are TGCAGCGTTGAAGCAGGGACACGGGGTATCGAGCAGTACTTC.

In its sample, this clonotype was seen many times. J is TRBJ2-5 and V is TRBV5-4; D perhaps matches TRBD2 (5 bases). Germline V gene lookup returns CDR1 SGHNT and CDR2 YYREEE (reference sequence). The CDR3 is 13 residues long. The V and J ends lost 3 bases and 5 bases respectively, with 11 bases between them. This CDR3 reads CASSSDWVETQYF. The CDR3 coding sequence is TGTGCCAGCAGCTCGGACTGGGTCGAGACCCAGTACTTC.

This clonotype was seen at least ten times. The rearrangement links TRBV20-1 to TRBJ2-1; TRBD1 matches 9 bases. Germline-derived CDR1 and CDR2 are DFQATT and SNEGSKA (reference sequence). V shed 5 bases and J 12 bases; nucleotides not matched to a gene: 14. The CDR3 length is 14 residues. CDR3 loop: CSARPGQGGWAQFF. The CDR3 DNA sequence: TGCAGTGCTCGCCCGGGACAGGGTGGGTGGGCGCAGTTCTTC.

V usage is TRBV29-1 and J usage is TRBJ2-5; TRBD2 agrees at 11 bases. Trimming took 4 bases from V and 5 from J; bases not matched to a gene: 6. Germline V gives CDR1 SQVTM, CDR2 ANQGSEA. The CDR3 is 14 residues long. CDR3 residues: CSVGLAGGPETQYF. DNA for the CDR3: TGCAGCGTTGGTTTAGCGGGAGGGCCCGAGACCCAGTACTTC.

In its sample, this clonotype was seen many times. This chain links TRBV12-3 or TRBV12-4 with TRBJ2-2, with unresolved D. The CDR3 is 14 residues long. Trimming took 5 bases from V and 4 from J, leaving 11 bases between them. The CDR3 DNA reads TGTGCCAGCAGTCTCCCCCCCATCACCGGGGAGCTGTTTTTT. Amino acid sequence: CASSLPPITGELFF.

The chain couples TRBV7-9 to TRBJ1-1; no definite D call. This CDR3 contains 15 residues. Trimming shortened V by 5 bases and J by 7 bases, and 20 bases separated the two germline ends. The germline V gene has CDR1 SEHNR and CDR2 FQNEAQ (reference sequence). This chain's CDR3 is CASSVRPIDWGEAFF. The CDR3 bases are TGTGCCAGCAGCGTACGACCGATCGACTGGGGTGAAGCTTTCTTT.

This clonotype was picked up a small number of times. This sequence joins TRBV7-2 and TRBJ1-2; D unresolved. V lost 0 bases and J 1 base, leaving 9 bases between the germline ends. Germline V gene data show CDR1 as SGHTA and CDR2 as FQGNSA. This CDR3 contains 15 residues. This chain's CDR3 is CASSLAGLDNYGYTF. The CDR3 nucleotides are TGTGCCAGCAGCTTAGCAGGGTTAGATAACTATGGCTACACCTTC.

The V gene is TRBV20-1, the J gene TRBJ2-1; 9 bases agree with TRBD2. V trimming: 0 bases; J trimming: 7 bases; junction bases outside the gene matches: 19. The germline CDR1 and CDR2 sequences are DFQATT and SNEGSKA (reference sequence). The CDR3 loop spans 19 amino acids. The CDR3 loop reads CSARDFSLGGGALGNEQFF. In DNA form, the CDR3 reads TGCAGTGCTAGAGATTTTAGTCTCGGCGGGGGGGCCCTGGGGAATGAGCAGTTCTTC.

This clonotype was observed a handful of times. This chain joins TRBV2 and TRBJ2-7; D is ambiguous. CDR3 length equals 14 residues. The germline V gene has CDR1 SNHLY and CDR2 FYNNEI. The V and J ends lost 3 bases and 6 bases respectively, with 15 bases between them. CDR3 in amino acids: CASSDEVLRTEQYV. As DNA, the CDR3 is TGTGCCAGCAGTGACGAGGTCCTTCGGACCGAGCAGTACGTC.